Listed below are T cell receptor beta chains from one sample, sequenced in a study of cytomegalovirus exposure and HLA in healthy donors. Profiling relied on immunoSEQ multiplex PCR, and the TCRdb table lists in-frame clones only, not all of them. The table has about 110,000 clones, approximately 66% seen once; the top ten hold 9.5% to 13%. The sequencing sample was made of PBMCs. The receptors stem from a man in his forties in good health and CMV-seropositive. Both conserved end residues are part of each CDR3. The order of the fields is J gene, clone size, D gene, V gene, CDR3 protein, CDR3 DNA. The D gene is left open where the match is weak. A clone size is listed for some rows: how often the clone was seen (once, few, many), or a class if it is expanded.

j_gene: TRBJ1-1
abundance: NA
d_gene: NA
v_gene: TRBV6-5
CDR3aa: CASSYGPGMNTEAFF
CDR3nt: TGTGCCAGCAGTTACGGGCCAGGCATGAACACTGAAGCTTTCTTT

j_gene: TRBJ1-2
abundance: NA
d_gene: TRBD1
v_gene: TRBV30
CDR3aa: CASEGQSSYGYPF
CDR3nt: TGTGCCTCAGAGGGACAGTCGAGCTATGGCTACCCCTTC

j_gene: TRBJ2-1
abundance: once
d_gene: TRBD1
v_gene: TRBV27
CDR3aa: CASSFSAGGFEQFF
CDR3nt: TGTGCCAGCAGTTTTTCCGCAGGGGGCTTTGAGCAGTTCTTC

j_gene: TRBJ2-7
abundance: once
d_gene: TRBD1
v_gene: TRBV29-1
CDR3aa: CSVGGTITGGYYEQYF
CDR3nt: TGCAGCGTTGGGGGTACCATAACAGGGGGCTATTACGAGCAGTACTTC

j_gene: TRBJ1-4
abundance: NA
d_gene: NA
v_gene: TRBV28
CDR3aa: CASSPPVEKLFF
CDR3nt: TGTGCCAGCAGTCCTCCAGTCGAAAAACTGTTTTTT

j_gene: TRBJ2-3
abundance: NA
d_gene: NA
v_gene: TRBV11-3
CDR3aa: CASSLGGGGTDTQYF
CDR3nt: TGTGCCAGCAGCTTAGGAGGGGGGGGCACAGATACGCAGTATTTT

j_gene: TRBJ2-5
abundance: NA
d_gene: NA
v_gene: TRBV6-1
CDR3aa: CASSEATATKGETQYF
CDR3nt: TGTGCCAGCAGTGAAGCGACAGCAACTAAGGGGGAGACCCAGTACTTC

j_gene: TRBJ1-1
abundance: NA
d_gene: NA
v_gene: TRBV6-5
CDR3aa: CASSYRTNTEAFF
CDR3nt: TGTGCCAGCAGTTATCGGACAAACACTGAAGCTTTCTTT

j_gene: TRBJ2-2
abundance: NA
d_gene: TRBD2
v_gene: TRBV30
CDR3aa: CAWRVGGTGELFF
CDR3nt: TGTGCCTGGAGGGTCGGGGGGACCGGGGAGCTGTTTTTT

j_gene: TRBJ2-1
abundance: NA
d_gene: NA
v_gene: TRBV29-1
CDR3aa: CSVQGVSGSYNEQFF
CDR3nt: TGCAGCGTCCAAGGGGTCTCAGGGTCCTACAATGAGCAGTTCTTC

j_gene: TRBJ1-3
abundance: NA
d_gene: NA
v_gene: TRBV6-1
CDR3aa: CASSEGREGNTIYF
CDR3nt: TGTGCCAGCAGTGAAGGGAGAGAAGGAAACACCATATATTTT

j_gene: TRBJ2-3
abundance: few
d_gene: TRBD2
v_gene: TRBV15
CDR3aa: CATSRGSRLAGERTDTQYF
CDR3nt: TGTGCCACCAGCAGAGGGTCCAGACTAGCGGGAGAGCGCACAGATACGCAGTATTTT

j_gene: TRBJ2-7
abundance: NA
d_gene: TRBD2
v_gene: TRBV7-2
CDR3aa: CASSRLAGGGYEQYF
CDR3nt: TGTGCCAGCAGCAGACTAGCGGGAGGGGGCTACGAGCAGTACTTC

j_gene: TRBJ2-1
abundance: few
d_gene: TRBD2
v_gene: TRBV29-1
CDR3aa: CSVGAGASQNEQFF
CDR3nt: TGCAGCGTTGGGGCGGGAGCCTCCCAAAATGAGCAGTTCTTC

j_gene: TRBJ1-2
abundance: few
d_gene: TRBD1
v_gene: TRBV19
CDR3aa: CASRFRDRAYGYTF
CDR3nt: TGTGCCAGTAGGTTCCGGGACAGGGCTTATGGCTACACCTTC

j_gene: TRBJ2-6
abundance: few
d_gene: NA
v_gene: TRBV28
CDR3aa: CASSKIFSGANVLTF
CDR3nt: TGTGCCAGCAGTAAAATCTTCTCTGGGGCCAACGTCCTGACTTTC

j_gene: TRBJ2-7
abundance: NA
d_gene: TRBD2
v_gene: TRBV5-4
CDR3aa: CASSLRIGLAAYEQYF
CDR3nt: TGTGCCAGCAGCTTGAGAATTGGACTAGCGGCCTACGAGCAGTACTTC

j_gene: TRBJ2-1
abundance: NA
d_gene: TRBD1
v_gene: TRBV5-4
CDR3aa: CASSLFTGGNNEQFF
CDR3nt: TGTGCCAGCAGCTTGTTTACAGGGGGCAACAATGAGCAGTTCTTC

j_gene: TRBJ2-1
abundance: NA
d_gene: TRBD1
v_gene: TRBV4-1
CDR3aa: CASSHWSGTGPYNEQFF
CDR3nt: TGCGCCAGCAGCCATTGGTCCGGGACAGGGCCCTACAATGAGCAGTTCTTC

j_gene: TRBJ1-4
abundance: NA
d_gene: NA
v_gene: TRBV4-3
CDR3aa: CASSQVVGLNEKLFF
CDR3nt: TGCGCCAGCAGCCAAGTCGTGGGCCTCAATGAAAAACTGTTTTTT

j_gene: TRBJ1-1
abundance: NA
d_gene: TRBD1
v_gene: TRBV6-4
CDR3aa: CASSDSVQGKAFF
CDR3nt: TGTGCCAGCAGTGACTCGGTACAGGGGAAAGCTTTCTTT

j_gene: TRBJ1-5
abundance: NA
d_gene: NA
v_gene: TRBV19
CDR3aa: CASSPSGESNQPQHF
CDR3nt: TGTGCCAGTAGTCCCTCGGGGGAGAGCAATCAGCCCCAGCATTTT

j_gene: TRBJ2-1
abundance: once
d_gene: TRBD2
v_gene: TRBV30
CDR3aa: CAWWTSGNEQFF
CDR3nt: TGTGCCTGGTGGACTAGCGGCAATGAGCAGTTCTTC

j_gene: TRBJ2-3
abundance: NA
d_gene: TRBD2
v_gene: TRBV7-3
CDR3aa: CASSPGTSSLTDTQYF
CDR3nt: TGTGCCAGCAGCCCGGGGACTAGCTCCCTCACAGATACGCAGTATTTT

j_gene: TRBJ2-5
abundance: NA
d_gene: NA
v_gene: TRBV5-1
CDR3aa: CASSRIDTQETQYF
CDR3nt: TGCGCCAGCAGCCGGATAGACACCCAAGAGACCCAGTACTTC

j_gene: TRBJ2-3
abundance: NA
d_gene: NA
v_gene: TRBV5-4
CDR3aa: CASSWDPGVWGDF
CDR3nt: TGTGCCAGCAGCTGGGACCCGGGAGTTTGGGGAGATTTT

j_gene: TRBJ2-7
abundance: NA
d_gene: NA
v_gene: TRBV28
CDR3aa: CASSERSTREQYF
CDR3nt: TGTGCCAGCAGTGAAAGGAGTACGCGAGAGCAGTACTTC

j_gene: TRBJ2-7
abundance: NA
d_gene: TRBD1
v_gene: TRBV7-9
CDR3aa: CASSPTGGAEEQYF
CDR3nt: TGTGCCAGCAGTCCAACAGGGGGCGCGGAGGAGCAGTACTTC

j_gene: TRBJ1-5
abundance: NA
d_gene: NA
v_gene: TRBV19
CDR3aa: CASVRGNQPQHF
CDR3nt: TGTGCCAGTGTGAGGGGGAACCAGCCCCAGCATTTT

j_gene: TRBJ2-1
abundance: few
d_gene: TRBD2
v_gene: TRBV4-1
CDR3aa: CASSQVTSGIPGEQFF
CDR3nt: TGCGCCAGCAGCCAAGTGACTAGCGGGATCCCTGGGGAGCAGTTCTTC

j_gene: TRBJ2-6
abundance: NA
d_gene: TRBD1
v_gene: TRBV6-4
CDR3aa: CASSEQGLDYSGANVLTF
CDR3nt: TGTGCCAGCAGTGAACAGGGGCTGGATTACTCTGGGGCCAACGTCCTGACTTTC

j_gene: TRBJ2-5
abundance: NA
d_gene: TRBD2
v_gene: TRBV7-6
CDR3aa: CASSYGLAGDLQTQYF
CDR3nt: TGTGCCAGCAGCTACGGACTAGCGGGAGACCTACAGACCCAGTACTTC

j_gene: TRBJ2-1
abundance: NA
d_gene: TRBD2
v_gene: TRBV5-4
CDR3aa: CASTSEAAGAVYNEQFF
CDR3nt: TGTGCCAGCACCTCCGAGGCAGCGGGAGCAGTCTACAATGAGCAGTTCTTC

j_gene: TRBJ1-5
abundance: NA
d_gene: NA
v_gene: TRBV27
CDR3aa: CASSLSPNQPQHF
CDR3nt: TGTGCCAGCAGTTTGTCCCCGAATCAGCCCCAGCATTTT